This TCR beta chain derives from a study of blood T cell repertoires in COVID-19. Overall study context: Acute and convalescent COVID-19 samples came from the United States, Italy and Spain. Sample material is recorded as cDNA or gDNA derived from T cells, B-cell-depleted T cells, or PBMCs.

The protocol was immunoSEQ multiplex PCR, while the TCRdb copy is restricted to in-frame clones and leaves out a portion. Of approximately 140,000 clones detected, about 88% appear once; the ten largest clones hold roughly 2.2%. This CDR3 region has 13 residues. Per the germline V gene, CDR1 is SGHDT and CDR2 is YYEEEE. V gave up 1 base and J gave up 5 bases, with 10 bases separating them. Sequenced material: PBMCs or T cells enriched from blood (not recorded which). The sequence was collected from a woman aged 50 to 65 who had recovered from COVID-19. The rearrangement uses TRBV5-6 and TRBJ2-7; D remains unclear. The CDR3: CASSLNTNNEQYF. The CDR3 DNA reads as TGTGCCAGCAGCTTGAATACGAACAACGAGCAGTACTTC.